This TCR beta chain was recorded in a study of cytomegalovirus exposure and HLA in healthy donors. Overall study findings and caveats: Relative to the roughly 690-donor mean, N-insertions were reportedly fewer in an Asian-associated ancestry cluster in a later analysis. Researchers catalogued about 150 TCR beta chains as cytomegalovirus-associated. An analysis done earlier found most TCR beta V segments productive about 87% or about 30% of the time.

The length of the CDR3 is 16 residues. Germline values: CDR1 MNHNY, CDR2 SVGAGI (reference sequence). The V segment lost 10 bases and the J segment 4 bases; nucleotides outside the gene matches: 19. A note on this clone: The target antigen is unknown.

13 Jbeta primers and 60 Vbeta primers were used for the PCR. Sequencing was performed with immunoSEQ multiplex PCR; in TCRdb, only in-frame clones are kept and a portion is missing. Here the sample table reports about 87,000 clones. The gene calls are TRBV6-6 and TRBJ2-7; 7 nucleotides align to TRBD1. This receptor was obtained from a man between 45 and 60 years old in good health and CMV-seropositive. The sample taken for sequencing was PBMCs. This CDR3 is CANHRRGPKPEYEQYF. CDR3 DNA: TGTGCCAACCACCGAAGGGGGCCCAAACCGGAATACGAGCAGTACTTC.